One and the same sample provided the 18 T cell receptor beta chains below, sequenced in a study of spatial heterogeneity in lung cancer. Overall study findings and caveats: It was found that expanded intratumoral alpha and beta TCR counts tracked tumor mutation counts.

Antigens for these TCRs are unknown. The time point: sample taken at primary tumor resection. TCRdb fed the 5' RACE reads into MiXCR, producing one record per CDR3 protein. This table holds about 14,000 distinct CDR3 sequences, 4.7% found once. The sequencing used lung tumor tissue, collected at surgery. The receptor set was obtained from a female donor with early-stage non-small cell lung cancer.

This clonotype was counted ten times or more. This beta chain is off target for a library built for alpha chains, so its abundance means little. The chain combines TRBV2 with TRBJ1-1, with TRBD1 matching 10 bases. V lost 6 bases, J lost 5 bases, and 15 bases stayed unmatched. CDR1 and CDR2 from the germline V gene are SNHLY and FYNNEI. The CDR3 length is 17 residues. Here the CDR3 DNA reads TGTGCCAGCAGGATTCTGGGACAGGGGAAAGGTGTAACTGAAGCTTTCTTT. Protein product: CASRILGQGKGVTEAFF. Combining the CDR3 with reference TRBV2 and TRBJ1-1 gives the whole variable domain EPEVTQTPSHQVTQMGQEVILRCVPISNHLYFYWYRQILGQKVEFLVSFYNNEISEKSEIFDDQFSVERPDGSNFTLKIRSTKLEDSAMYFCASRILGQGKGVTEAFFGQGTRLTVV.

This clonotype was seen ten or more times. Because this beta chain is a stray read in a library intended to capture alpha chains, its abundance should not be given much weight. The rearrangement links TRBV5-1 to TRBJ1-1; D gene unclear. Germline values: CDR1 SGHRS, CDR2 YFSETQ. The CDR3 contains 15 residues. V was clipped by 4 bases and J by 2 bases, with 15 bases between them. The CDR3 DNA reads TGCGCCAGCAGCGACCGCAGGTCCTTAAACACTGAAGCTTTCTTT. It encodes CASSDRRSLNTEAFF. Combining the CDR3 with reference TRBV5-1 and TRBJ1-1 gives the whole variable domain KAGVTQTPRYLIKTRGQQVTLSCSPISGHRSVSWYQQTPGQGLQFLFEYFSETQRNKGNFPGRFSGRQFSNSRSEMNVSTLELGDSALYLCASSDRRSLNTEAFFGQGTRLTVV.

This clonotype was found many times. The library was built for alpha chains, so this beta chain is an off-target read and its size means little. The chain uses TRBV20-1 and TRBJ2-7, with TRBD1 matching 9 bases. Germline CDR1 reads DFQATT; CDR2 reads SNEGSKA (reference sequence). This CDR3 comprises 15 residues. V shed 6 bases and J 1 base; nucleotides not matched to a gene: 10. The CDR3 here is CSARRQGGISYEQYF. CDR3 sequence (DNA): TGCAGTGCGAGGCGACAGGGGGGGATTTCCTACGAGCAGTACTTC.

Details on this clonotype: This beta chain is a stray read from a library made for alpha chains; its abundance is not meaningful. The V and J genes are TRBV6-5 and TRBJ2-1; 8 bases agree with TRBD1. The germline V gene has CDR1 MNHEY and CDR2 SVGAGI. Trimming at V came to 4 bases and at J to 6 bases, leaving 8 bases not matched to a gene. The CDR3 sequence is 15 residues long. DNA for the CDR3: TGTGCCAGCAGTTTGTCGGCAGGGGGCTTCAATGAGCAGTTCTTC. Its protein is CASSLSAGGFNEQFF.

This clonotype was seen at least ten times. As an off-target read in a library built for alpha chains, this beta chain has a frequency of little significance. The CDR3 protein is CASSSRQGSYNEQFF. The DNA of the CDR3 is TGCGCCAGCAGCTCTAGACAGGGGTCGTACAATGAGCAGTTCTTC. This chain joins TRBV5-1 and TRBJ2-1; 8 bases align to TRBD1. CDR3 length equals 15 residues. Germline loops: CDR1 SGHRS, CDR2 YFSETQ. J lost 4 bases, V lost 3 bases, and 6 bases had no gene match.

This clonotype came up many times. This beta chain is off target for a library built for alpha chains, so its abundance means little. This rearrangement joins TRBV6-1 to TRBJ2-1, with D perhaps matching TRBD2 (5 bases). The CDR3 extends over 15 amino acids. V gave up 1 base and J gave up 0 bases, with 7 bases separating them. CDR1 and CDR2 from the germline V gene are MNHNS and SASEGT. The CDR3 is CASSEGTSSYNEQFF. DNA for the CDR3: TGTGCCAGCAGTGAAGGGACTTCCTCCTACAATGAGCAGTTCTTC.

This clonotype has a count of ten or more. This beta chain was picked up by a library intended for alpha chains and is off target, so its count carries little meaning. The chain carries TRBV29-1 and TRBJ2-1; 11 nucleotides align to TRBD2. The CDR3 has 12 residues. Unmatched junction bases numbered 2, after V lost 6 bases and J lost 7 bases. Germline values: CDR1 SQVTM, CDR2 ANQGSEA. CDR3 in DNA: TGCAGCGTCCGGACTAGCGGGAATGAGCAGTTCTTC. This sequence encodes CSVRTSGNEQFF.

This clonotype was seen ten or more times. Found in a library prepared for alpha chains, this beta chain is an off-target read, and its abundance has little meaning. DNA of the CDR3: TGTGCCAGCAGCTTAACAGGGAAATACACCGGGGAGCTGTTTTTT. The encoded protein is CASSLTGKYTGELFF. The chain carries TRBV5-4 and TRBJ2-2, with D possibly being TRBD1 (6 bases). The CDR3 is made up of 15 amino acids. Trimming removed 2 bases from V and 3 bases from J, with 11 bases in between. Germline V gives CDR1 SGHNT, CDR2 YYREEE (reference sequence).

Regarding this clonotype: Being off target in a library aimed at alpha chains, this beta chain has a size of little meaning. The chain is built from TRBV12-3 or TRBV12-4 and TRBJ2-7; 7 bases match TRBD1. Trimming cost V 6 bases and J 0 bases; bases outside gene matches: 8. This CDR3 is built from 15 residues. CDR3: CASRISGTASYEQYF. The DNA of the CDR3 is TGTGCCAGCAGGATCTCCGGGACAGCCTCCTACGAGCAGTACTTC.

In this sample, this clonotype turned up many times. In a library made to pick up alpha chains, this beta chain is a stray read with a size that means little. The rearrangement links TRBV2 to TRBJ2-7, with 11 bases that match TRBD1. V shed 5 bases and J 4 bases; nucleotides not matched to a gene: 4. The germline CDR1 and CDR2 sequences are SNHLY and FYNNEI. The CDR3 sequence is 14 residues long. The chain's CDR3 is CASSSGTGGYEQYF. DNA for the CDR3: TGTGCCAGCAGTTCCGGGACAGGGGGGTACGAGCAGTACTTC.

At least ten counts were recorded for this clonotype. This beta chain represents an off-target read in a library built for alpha chains; its size is of limited meaning. The chain links TRBV29-1 to TRBJ2-1, with TRBD2 matching 8 bases. CDR1 is SQVTM and CDR2 is ANQGSEA in the germline V gene. CDR3 length: 14 residues. The CDR3 reads CTGGSGRLGGEQFF. CDR3 DNA sequence: TGCACGGGGGGGTCGGGACGCCTGGGCGGTGAGCAGTTCTTC.

A remark on this clonotype: This beta chain was picked up by a library intended for alpha chains and is off target, so its count carries little meaning. The chain couples TRBV5-1 to TRBJ2-5; perhaps TRBD1 as D (8 bases). Germline-derived CDR1 and CDR2 are SGHRS and YFSETQ. The CDR3 has 16 residues. V dropped 4 bases and J dropped 2 bases, with 18 bases sitting between them. The CDR3 DNA is TGCGCCAGCAGCCTGTACAGGGGGGGTCAGCAAGAGACCCAGTACTTC. Protein sequence: CASSLYRGGQQETQYF.

Within the sample, this clonotype is medium-sized. This beta chain is a stray read from a library made for alpha chains; its abundance is not meaningful. The chain couples TRBV28 to TRBJ2-7, with D possibly TRBD2 on 6 matching bases. The CDR3 is 14 residues long. V was shortened by 4 bases and J by 4 bases, with 14 bases between the two germline ends. Germline CDR1 MDHEN, CDR2 SYDVKM. CDR3 nucleotides: TGTGCCAGCAGTTCGCCCGGGGGTCGGTACGAGCAGTACTTC. It yields the protein CASSSPGGRYEQYF.

This clonotype was found many times. This beta chain is an off-target read within a library intended for alpha chains, so its frequency means little. V and J are TRBV6-1 and TRBJ2-3, with TRBD1 matching over 9 bases. Looked up from germline, CDR1 is MNHNS and CDR2 is SASEGT. CDR3 size: 14 residues. With V trimmed by 8 bases and J by 3 bases, 6 bases remained unmatched. The CDR3 region is CASLRDRETDTQYF. The CDR3 bases are TGTGCCAGCCTCCGGGACAGGGAAACAGATACGCAGTATTTT.

This clonotype was seen at least ten times. The library was prepared for alpha chains; this beta chain is a stray read, so its frequency means little. This rearrangement joins TRBV7-2 to TRBJ1-1; D uncertain. This CDR3 region has 15 residues. V shed 1 base and J shed 3 bases, with 12 bases lying between them. Germline loops: CDR1 SGHTA, CDR2 FQGNSA. The CDR3 DNA follows: TGTGCCAGCAGCTTAGGAGAAGCTCTATACACTGAAGCTTTCTTT. Its translation: CASSLGEALYTEAFF.

Many counts were recorded for this clonotype. Found in a library prepared for alpha chains, this beta chain is an off-target read, and its abundance has little meaning. The chain joins TRBV3-1 to TRBJ2-7; D perhaps matches TRBD2 (6 bases). V lost 4 bases, J lost 10 bases, and 20 bases lay in between. The CDR3 has 14 residues. The germline V gene encodes CDR1 LGHDT and CDR2 YNNKEL (reference sequence). CDR3 DNA: TGTGCCAGCAGCCCTCCGGGGGTCCAGCAGTCTCAGTACTTC. Its protein is CASSPPGVQQSQYF.

In its sample, this clonotype was seen many times. Little can be read into the size of this beta chain, an off-target read in a library designed for alpha chains. The chain joins TRBV5-1 to TRBJ2-7, with 12 bases fitting TRBD1. The CDR3 loop spans 14 amino acids. From germline, CDR1 is SGHRS and CDR2 YFSETQ. Germline trimming cut 4 bases from V and 4 bases from J; bases unmatched to any gene: 3. The CDR3 sequence is CASSPGQGAYEQYF. The CDR3 nucleotides are TGCGCCAGCAGCCCGGGACAGGGGGCTTACGAGCAGTACTTC.

A remark on this clonotype: In a library made to pick up alpha chains, this beta chain is a stray read with a size that means little. CDR3 sequence (DNA): TGTGCCAGCAGCCATTACGGACAGGCTGCAACTAATGAAAAACTGTTTTTT. It translates to CASSHYGQAATNEKLFF. The V call is TRBV7-2, the J call TRBJ1-4, with 7 bases lining up with TRBD1. Trimming took 5 bases from V and 0 from J; bases not matched to a gene: 9. CDR3 length: 17 residues. Germline V gene sequence: CDR1 SGHTA, CDR2 FQGNSA.